The 10 T cell receptor beta chains reported below all come from one sample, sequenced in a study of tumor-infiltrating lymphocytes in primary liver carcinoma. From roughly 470 ng total RNA, TCR beta cDNA was generated with a primer in the constant region. Amplification in three nested multiplex PCR rounds with slightly modified ARM-PCR gave rise to TCR beta libraries. Investigators reported that the first two PCR rounds, at about 11 cycles each, used TRBV1-TRBV30 forward primers with a C-beta reverse primer. Via MiXCR, TCRdb re-called the multiplex PCR reads, giving one row per CDR3 protein. The sample holds fewer than 80,000 distinct CDR3 sequences, 69% seen once. Co-extracting RNA and DNA was done with about 20-33 mg of unsorted bulk tissue as input. Sample: tumor-adjacent normal liver tissue. All receptors derive from a man aged 35 to 55 with primary liver carcinoma and hepatitis B virus infection.

Turning to this clonotype: A single base separates this from a much larger clone, so it may be a read error. The chain employs TRBV6-2 or TRBV6-3 and TRBJ2-6, with a possible D match to TRBD2 (6 bases). V lost 2 bases and J 0 bases, leaving 8 bases between the germline ends. This CDR3 region has 16 residues. The germline V gene encodes CDR1 MNHEY and CDR2 SVGEGT. CDR3 protein: CASSYTGLSGANVLTF. The CDR3 DNA follows: TGTGCCAGCAGTTACACGGGACTCTCTGGGGCCAACGTCCTGACTTTC.

Concerning this clonotype itself: A read error may account for a junction end that differs from germline. V gene TRBV7-9 combines with J gene TRBJ2-3; D not resolved. The CDR3 has 10 amino acids. Looked up from germline, CDR1 is SEHNR and CDR2 is FQNEAQ (reference sequence). CDR3 coding DNA: TGTGCTTGGATCACAGATACGCACTATTTT. Its translation: CAWITDTHYF.

Turning to this clonotype: A read error may produce the germline difference seen at one junction end. This chain links TRBV10-3 with TRBJ2-3; D not resolved. The CDR3 totals 17 residues. Germline-derived CDR1 and CDR2 are ENHRY and SYGVKD. CDR3 sequence reads: CAISESRSDPLIDTRYF. The CDR3, as DNA: TGTGCCATCAGTGAGTCCAGGAGTGACCCTCTGATAGATACGCGGTATTTT.

The J gene is TRBJ2-2, the V gene TRBV28; a possible D gene is TRBD2 (5 bases). The V end lost 8 bases, the J end lost 7 bases, and 20 bases lay between the germline ends. The CDR3 is made up of 15 amino acids. CDR1 MDHEN and CDR2 SYDVKM come from the germline V gene. The CDR3: CASRRLTGMVGELFF. Written as DNA, the CDR3 is TGTGCCAGCCGACGACTAACGGGAATGGTCGGGGAGCTGTTTTTT.

The J gene is TRBJ2-5, the V gene TRBV11-2, with 10 bases matching TRBD2. Germline trimming cut 0 bases from V and 5 bases from J; bases unmatched to any gene: 12. Germline CDR1 SGHAT, CDR2 FQNNGV. This CDR3 comprises 18 residues. The CDR3 bases are TGTGCCAGCAGCTTAGATCTGTGGTCTAGCGGGAGAAGGGAGACCCAGTACTTC. Translation gives CASSLDLWSSGRRETQYF.

This clonotype showed up just a few times. This rearrangement joins TRBV29-1 to TRBJ2-1, with D unclear. The CDR3 is 10 residues long. CDR1 is SQVTM and CDR2 is ANQGSEA in the germline V gene. Written as DNA, the CDR3 is TGCAGTGGCACAGATCGGGAGCAGTTCTTC. Translation: CSGTDREQFF.

This clonotype was counted a few times. This chain connects TRBV2 to TRBJ2-7; TRBD1 aligns across 8 bases. The CDR3 has 14 amino acids. V shed 7 bases and J 1 base; nucleotides not matched to a gene: 6. Per germline, CDR1 SNHLY and CDR2 FYNNEI. The CDR3 sequence is CASISGGLSYEQYF. CDR3 bases: TGTGCCAGCATATCAGGGGGCCTTTCCTACGAGCAGTACTTC.

Comments on this clonotype: A read error may be the cause here, since a much bigger clone is one base away. The V call is TRBV7-9, the J call TRBJ2-7; D possibly corresponds to TRBD1 (5 bases). The CDR3 is 14 residues long. Germline values: CDR1 SEHNR, CDR2 FQNEAQ (reference sequence). V lost 2 bases and J lost 12, with 20 bases in between. The CDR3 region has the DNA TGTGCCAGCAGCTTACCGCAGGGTGTTAATATATTGTACTTC. It specifies CASSLPQGVNILYF.

This clonotype appeared a single time. The missing conserved phenylalanine or tryptophan at the end of this CDR3 makes a read error likely. The chain combines TRBV28 with TRBJ2-7, with a tentative D call TRBD1 (6 bases). This CDR3 has 14 amino acids. Germline V gives CDR1 MDHEN, CDR2 SYDVKM. CDR3: CASRGPGDTHEQYL. In DNA form, the CDR3 reads TGTGCCAGCAGGGGCCCAGGGGATACCCACGAACAGTACCTC.

The chain couples TRBV11-2 to TRBJ2-7; D tentatively fits TRBD1 or TRBD2 (5 bases each). Germline CDR1 is SGHAT and CDR2 is FQNNGV. This CDR3 contains 14 residues. The CDR3 DNA reads as TGTGATAGCAGCATAGGGACGGCAGCCCACGAGCAGTACTTC. Its translation: CDSSIGTAAHEQYF.